The clone carrying this TCR beta chain was seen at least ten times. The CDR3 spans 11 residues. Germline values: CDR1 ENHRY, CDR2 SYGVKD. V shed 11 bases, J shed 4 bases, and the junction held 4 bases outside the gene matches. TCRdb called the RT-PCR reads again in MiXCR, with one record for every CDR3 protein. The table has approximately 720,000 distinct CDR3 sequences, approximately 15% seen once. The sequenced material came from memory CD4+ T cells from blood. This chain links TRBV10-3 with TRBJ1-2, with TRBD1 matching over 7 bases. The clonotype was recovered from a female donor in good health, serving as a healthy control. CDR3 sequence: CASWDSYGYTF. CDR3 coding DNA: TGTGCCTCATGGGACAGCTATGGCTACACCTTC.